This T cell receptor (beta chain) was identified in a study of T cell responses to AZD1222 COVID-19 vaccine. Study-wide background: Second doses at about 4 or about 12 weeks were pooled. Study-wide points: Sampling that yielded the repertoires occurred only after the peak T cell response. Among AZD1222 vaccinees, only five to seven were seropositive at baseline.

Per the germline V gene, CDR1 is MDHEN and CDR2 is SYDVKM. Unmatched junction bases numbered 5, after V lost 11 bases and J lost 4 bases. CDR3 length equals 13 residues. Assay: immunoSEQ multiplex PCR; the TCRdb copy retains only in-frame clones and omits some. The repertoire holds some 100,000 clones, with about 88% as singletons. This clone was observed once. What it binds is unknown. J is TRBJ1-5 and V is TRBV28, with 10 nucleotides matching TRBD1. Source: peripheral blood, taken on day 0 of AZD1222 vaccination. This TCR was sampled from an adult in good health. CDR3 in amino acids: CAGTGAGNQPQHF. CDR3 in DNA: TGTGCCGGGACAGGGGCCGGGAATCAGCCCCAGCATTTT.